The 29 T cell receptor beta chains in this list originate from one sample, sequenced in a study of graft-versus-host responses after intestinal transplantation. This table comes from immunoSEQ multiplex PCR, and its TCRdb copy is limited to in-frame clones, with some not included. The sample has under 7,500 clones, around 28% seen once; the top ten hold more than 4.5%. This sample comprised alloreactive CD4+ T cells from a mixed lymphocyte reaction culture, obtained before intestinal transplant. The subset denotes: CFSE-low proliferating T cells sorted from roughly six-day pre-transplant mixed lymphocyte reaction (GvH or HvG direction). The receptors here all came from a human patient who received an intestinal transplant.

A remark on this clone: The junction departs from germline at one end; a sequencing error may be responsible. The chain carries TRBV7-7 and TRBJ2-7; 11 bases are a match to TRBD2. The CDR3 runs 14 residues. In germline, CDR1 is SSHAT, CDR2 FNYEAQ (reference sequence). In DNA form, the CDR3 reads TGTGCTAGCAGCTCCGGGACTAGCGGCTACGAGCAGTACTTC. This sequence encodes CASSSGTSGYEQYF.

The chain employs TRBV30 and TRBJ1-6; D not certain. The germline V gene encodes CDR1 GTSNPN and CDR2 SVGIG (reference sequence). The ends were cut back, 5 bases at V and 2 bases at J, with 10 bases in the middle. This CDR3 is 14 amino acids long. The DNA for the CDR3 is TGTGCCTGGGCGATAAGCCCCTATAATTCACCCCTCCACTTT. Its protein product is CAWAISPYNSPLHF.

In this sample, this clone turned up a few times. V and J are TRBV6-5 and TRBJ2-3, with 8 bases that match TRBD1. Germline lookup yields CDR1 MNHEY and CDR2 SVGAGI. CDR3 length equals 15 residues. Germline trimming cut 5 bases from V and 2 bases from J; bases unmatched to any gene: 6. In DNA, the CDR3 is TGTGCCAGCAGTGGCGGACAGGGCCTCACAGATACGCAGTATTTT. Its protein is CASSGGQGLTDTQYF.

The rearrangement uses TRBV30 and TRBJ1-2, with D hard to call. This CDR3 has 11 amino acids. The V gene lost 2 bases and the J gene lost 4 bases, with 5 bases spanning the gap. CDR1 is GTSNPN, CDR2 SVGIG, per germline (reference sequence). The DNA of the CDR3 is TGTGCCTGGAGTAACAGCTATGGCTACACCTTC. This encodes CAWSNSYGYTF. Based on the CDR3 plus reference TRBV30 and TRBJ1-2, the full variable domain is SQTIHQWPATLVQPVGSPLSLECTVEGTSNPNLYWYRQAAGRGLQLLFYSVGIGQISSEVPQNLSASRPQDRQFILSSKKLLLSDSGFYLCAWSNSYGYTFGSGTRLTVV.

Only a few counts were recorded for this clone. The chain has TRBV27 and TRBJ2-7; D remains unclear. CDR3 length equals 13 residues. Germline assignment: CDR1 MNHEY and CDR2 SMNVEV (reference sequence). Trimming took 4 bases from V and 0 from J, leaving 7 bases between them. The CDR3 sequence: CASSSTLSYEQYF. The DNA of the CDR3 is TGTGCCAGCAGTTCGACACTCTCCTACGAGCAGTACTTC.

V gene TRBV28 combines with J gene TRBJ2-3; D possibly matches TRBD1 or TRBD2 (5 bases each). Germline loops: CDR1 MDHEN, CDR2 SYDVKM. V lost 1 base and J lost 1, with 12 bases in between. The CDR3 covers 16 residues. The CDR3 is CASSLYGAVGTDTQYF. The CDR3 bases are TGTGCCAGCAGTTTATACGGGGCGGTAGGCACAGATACGCAGTATTTT.

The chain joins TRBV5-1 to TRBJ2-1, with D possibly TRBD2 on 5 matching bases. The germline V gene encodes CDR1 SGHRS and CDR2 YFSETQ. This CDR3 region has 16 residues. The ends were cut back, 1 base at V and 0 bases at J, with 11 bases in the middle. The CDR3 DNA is TGCGCCAGCAGCTTGCCCGGGAAATTCTCCTACAATGAGCAGTTCTTC. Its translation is CASSLPGKFSYNEQFF.

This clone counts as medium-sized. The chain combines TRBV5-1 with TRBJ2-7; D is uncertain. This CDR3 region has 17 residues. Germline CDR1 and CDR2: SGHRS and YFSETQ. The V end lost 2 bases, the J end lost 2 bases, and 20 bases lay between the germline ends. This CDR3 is CASSLLSGPFSAYEQYF. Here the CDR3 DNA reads TGCGCCAGCAGCTTATTATCCGGGCCCTTTTCTGCCTACGAGCAGTACTTC.

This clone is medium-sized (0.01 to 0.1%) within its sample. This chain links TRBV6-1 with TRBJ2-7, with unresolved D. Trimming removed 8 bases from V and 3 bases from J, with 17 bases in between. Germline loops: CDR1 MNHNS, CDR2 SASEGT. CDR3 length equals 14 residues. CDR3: CASGRPPPLYEQYF. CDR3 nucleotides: TGTGCCAGCGGCCGTCCCCCGCCTCTCTACGAGCAGTACTTC.

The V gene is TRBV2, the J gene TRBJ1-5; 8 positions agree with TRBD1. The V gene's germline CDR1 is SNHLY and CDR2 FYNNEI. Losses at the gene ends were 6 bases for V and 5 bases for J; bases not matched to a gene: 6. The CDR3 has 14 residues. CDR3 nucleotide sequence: TGTGCCAGCAGCCCCCAGGGGGCGCATCAGCCCCAGCATTTT. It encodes CASSPQGAHQPQHF. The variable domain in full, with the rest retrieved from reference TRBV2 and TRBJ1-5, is EPEVTQTPSHQVTQMGQEVILRCVPISNHLYFYWYRQILGQKVEFLVSFYNNEISEKSEIFDDQFSVERPDGSNFTLKIRSTKLEDSAMYFCASSPQGAHQPQHFGDGTRLSIL.

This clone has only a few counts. CDR3 DNA sequence: TGTGCCAGCAGCCACGTGGGGGGGGTACCCCGTGAAGCTTTCTTT. This gives the protein CASSHVGGVPREAFF. The chain couples TRBV4-2 to TRBJ1-1; D might be TRBD1 (5 bases). V was shortened by 3 bases and J by 7 bases, with 18 bases between the two germline ends. CDR1 LGHNA and CDR2 YNFKEQ come from the germline V gene. The CDR3 extends over 15 amino acids.

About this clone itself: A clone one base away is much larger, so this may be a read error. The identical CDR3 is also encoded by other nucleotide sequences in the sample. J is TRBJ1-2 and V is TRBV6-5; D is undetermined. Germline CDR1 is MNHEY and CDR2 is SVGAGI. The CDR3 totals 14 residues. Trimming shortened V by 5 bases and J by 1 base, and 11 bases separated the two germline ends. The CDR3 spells CASSRMVGNYGYTF. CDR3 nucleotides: TGTGCCAGCAGTCGTATGGTTGGTAACTATGGCTACACCTTC.

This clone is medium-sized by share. CDR3 nucleotide sequence: TGTGCCAGCTCGCAAGGGGGAGGAGGTGAAAAACTGTTTTTT. Translating it yields CASSQGGGGEKLFF. This chain joins TRBV18 and TRBJ1-4; possible D gene TRBD1, 6 bases. There are 14 residues in the CDR3. The ends were cut back, 6 bases at V and 7 bases at J, with 15 bases in the middle. Germline lookup yields CDR1 KGHSH and CDR2 LQKENI.

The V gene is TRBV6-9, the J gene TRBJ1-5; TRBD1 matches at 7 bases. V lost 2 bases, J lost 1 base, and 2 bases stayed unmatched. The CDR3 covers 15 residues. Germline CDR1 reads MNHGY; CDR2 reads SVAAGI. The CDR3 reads CASSYMGQSNQPQHF. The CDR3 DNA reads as TGTGCCAGCAGTTATATGGGACAGAGCAATCAGCCCCAGCATTTT.

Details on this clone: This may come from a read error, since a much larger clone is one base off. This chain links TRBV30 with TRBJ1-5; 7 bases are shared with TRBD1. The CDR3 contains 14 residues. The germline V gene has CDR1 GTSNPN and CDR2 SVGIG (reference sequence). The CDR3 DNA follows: TGTGCCTGGGGTGTGACAGGGCTTGGTCAGCCCCAGCATTTT. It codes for CAWGVTGLGQPQHF.

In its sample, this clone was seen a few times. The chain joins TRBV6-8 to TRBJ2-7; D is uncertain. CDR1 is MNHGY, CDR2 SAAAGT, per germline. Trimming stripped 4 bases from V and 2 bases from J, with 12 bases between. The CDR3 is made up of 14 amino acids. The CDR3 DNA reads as TGTGCCAGCAGTTCCCACCGACATACCTACGAGCAGTACTTC. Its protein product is CASSSHRHTYEQYF.

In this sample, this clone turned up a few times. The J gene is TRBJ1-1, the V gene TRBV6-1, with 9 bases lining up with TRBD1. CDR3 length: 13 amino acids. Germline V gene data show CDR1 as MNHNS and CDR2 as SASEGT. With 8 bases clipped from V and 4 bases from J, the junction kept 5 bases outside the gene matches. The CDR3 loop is CASRDREVTEAFF. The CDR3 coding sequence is TGTGCCAGCCGGGACAGGGAGGTCACTGAAGCTTTCTTT.

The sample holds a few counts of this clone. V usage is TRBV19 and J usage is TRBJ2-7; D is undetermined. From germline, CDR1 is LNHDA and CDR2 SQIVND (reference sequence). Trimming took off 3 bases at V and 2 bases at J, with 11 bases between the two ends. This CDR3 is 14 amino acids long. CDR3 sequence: CASSMNGPAYEQYF. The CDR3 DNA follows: TGTGCCAGTAGTATGAACGGGCCAGCCTACGAGCAGTACTTC.

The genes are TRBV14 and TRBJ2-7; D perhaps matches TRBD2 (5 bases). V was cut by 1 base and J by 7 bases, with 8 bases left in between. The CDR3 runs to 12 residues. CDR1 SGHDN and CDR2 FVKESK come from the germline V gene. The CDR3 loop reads CASSQVLGEQYF. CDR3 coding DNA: TGTGCCAGCAGCCAAGTACTAGGGGAGCAGTACTTC.

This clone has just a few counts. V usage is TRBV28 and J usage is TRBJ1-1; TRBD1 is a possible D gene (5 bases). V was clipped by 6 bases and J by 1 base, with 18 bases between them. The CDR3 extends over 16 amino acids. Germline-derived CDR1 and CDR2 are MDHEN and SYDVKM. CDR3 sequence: CASRSVAAGKNTEAFF. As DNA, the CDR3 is TGTGCCAGCAGATCGGTAGCTGCAGGGAAGAACACTGAAGCTTTCTTT.

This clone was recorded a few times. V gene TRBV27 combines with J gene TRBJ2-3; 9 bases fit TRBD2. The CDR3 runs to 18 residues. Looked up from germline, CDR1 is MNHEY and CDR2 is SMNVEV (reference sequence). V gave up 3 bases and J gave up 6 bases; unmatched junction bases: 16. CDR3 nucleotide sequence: TGTGCCAGCAGTTTTTCCCCCTGGGGTAGCGGGGGAGGGGATACGCAGTATTTT. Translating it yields CASSFSPWGSGGGDTQYF.

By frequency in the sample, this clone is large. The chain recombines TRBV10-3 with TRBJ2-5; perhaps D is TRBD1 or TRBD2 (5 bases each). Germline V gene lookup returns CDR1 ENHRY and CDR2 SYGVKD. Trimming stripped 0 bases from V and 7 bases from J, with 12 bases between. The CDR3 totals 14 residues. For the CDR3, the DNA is TGTGCCATCAGTGAGTCTTTGCCTGGGGGGACCCAGTACTTC. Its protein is CAISESLPGGTQYF.

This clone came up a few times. CDR3 loop: CASSADTEAFF. The CDR3 DNA sequence: TGTGCCAGCAGTGCGGACACTGAAGCTTTCTTT. This chain joins TRBV6-6 and TRBJ1-1; D is ambiguous. The CDR3 contains 11 residues. Looked up from germline, CDR1 is MNHNY and CDR2 is SVGAGI (reference sequence). V was cut by 5 bases and J by 3 bases, with 4 bases left in between.

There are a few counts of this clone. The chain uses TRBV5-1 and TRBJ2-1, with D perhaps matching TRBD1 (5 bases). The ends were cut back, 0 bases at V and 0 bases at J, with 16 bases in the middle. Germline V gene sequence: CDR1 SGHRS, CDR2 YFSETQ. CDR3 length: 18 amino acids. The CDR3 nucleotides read TGCGCCAGCAGCTTGGTGGTTAAGGGGTCCCCCTCCTACAATGAGCAGTTCTTC. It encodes CASSLVVKGSPSYNEQFF.

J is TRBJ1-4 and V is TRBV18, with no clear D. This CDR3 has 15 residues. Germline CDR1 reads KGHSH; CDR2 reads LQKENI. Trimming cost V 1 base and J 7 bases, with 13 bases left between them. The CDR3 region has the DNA TGTGCCAGCTCACCACAAAACGGGAGAAGTGAAAAACTGTTTTTT. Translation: CASSPQNGRSEKLFF.

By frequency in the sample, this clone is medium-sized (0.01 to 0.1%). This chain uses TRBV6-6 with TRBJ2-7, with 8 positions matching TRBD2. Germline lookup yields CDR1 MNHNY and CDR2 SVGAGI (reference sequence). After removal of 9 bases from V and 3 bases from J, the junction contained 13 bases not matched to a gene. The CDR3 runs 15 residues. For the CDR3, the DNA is TGTGCCAGTACCCTGCCGGGACTAGGTAACTACGAGCAGTACTTC. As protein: CASTLPGLGNYEQYF.

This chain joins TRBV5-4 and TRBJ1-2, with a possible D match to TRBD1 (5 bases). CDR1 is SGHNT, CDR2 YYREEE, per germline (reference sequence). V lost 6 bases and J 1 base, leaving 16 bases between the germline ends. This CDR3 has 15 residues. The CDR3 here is CASIRVGGLNYGYTF. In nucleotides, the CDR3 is TGTGCCAGCATCAGGGTAGGTGGGCTTAACTATGGCTACACCTTC. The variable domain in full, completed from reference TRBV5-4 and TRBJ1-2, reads ETGVTQSPTHLIKTRGQQVTLRCSSQSGHNTVSWYQQALGQGPQFIFQYYREEENGRGNFPPRFSGLQFPNYSSELNVNALELDDSALYLCASIRVGGLNYGYTFGSGTRLTVV.

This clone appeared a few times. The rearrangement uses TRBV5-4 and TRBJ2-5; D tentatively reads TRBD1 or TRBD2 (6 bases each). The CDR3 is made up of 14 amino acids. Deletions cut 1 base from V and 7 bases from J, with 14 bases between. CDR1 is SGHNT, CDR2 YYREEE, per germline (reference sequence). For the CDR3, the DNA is TGTGCCAGCAGCTTGTGGTCCGGGGGCGGGACCCAGTACTTC. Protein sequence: CASSLWSGGGTQYF.

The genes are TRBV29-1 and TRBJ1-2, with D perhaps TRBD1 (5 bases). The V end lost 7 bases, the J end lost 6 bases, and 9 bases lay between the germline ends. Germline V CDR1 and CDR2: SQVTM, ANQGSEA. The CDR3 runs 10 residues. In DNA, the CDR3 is TGCAGCGGCAGGGCTGATGGCTACACCTTC. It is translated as CSGRADGYTF.